These 5 T cell receptor beta chains were all obtained from the same sample, sequenced in a study of blood T cells in healthy people across ages. Then a second PCR, running roughly 7 to 11 cycles, was carried out with a sample-barcoded 5' primer and a J-beta primer mix. TCRdb redid the calling of the 5' RACE reads with MiXCR, one entry per CDR3 protein. The sample holds 600,000 to 900,000 distinct CDR3 sequences, roughly 25% seen once. These data also formed part of another study, on T cells of mothers and their children.

The source material was blood. The receptors were sampled from a boy between 10 and 17 years old in good health.

This sequence joins TRBV29-1 and TRBJ2-5; D not resolved. Germline values: CDR1 SQVTM, CDR2 ANQGSEA. There are 11 residues in the CDR3. With 7 bases removed from V and 4 bases from J, the gap between germline ends came to 10 bases. This chain's CDR3 is CSALYGETQYF. CDR3 in DNA: TGCAGCGCCTTATACGGAGAGACCCAGTACTTC.

As to this clonotype: Its ends do not fully match the called genes, so a read error is possible. The chain is built from TRBV2 and TRBJ2-1; weak D call: TRBD2 (5 bases). The tail of the sequence fits TRBJ2-5 better, so the J call may be wrong. The germline V gene encodes CDR1 SNHLY and CDR2 FYNNEI. CDR3 length: 13 residues. The CDR3, as DNA: TGTGCCAGCAGTGGGCGGAAAGCGGAGATCCAGTACTTC. Translating gives CASSGRKAEIQYF.

This clonotype was counted a few times. V is TRBV10-3 and J is TRBJ2-5; 12 nucleotides agree with TRBD2. The germline CDR1 and CDR2 sequences are ENHRY and SYGVKD. With 7 bases clipped from V and 5 bases from J, the junction kept 14 bases outside the gene matches. The CDR3 consists of 17 residues. This chain's CDR3 is CAIKAALAGGPPETQYF. CDR3 nucleotides: TGTGCCATCAAAGCAGCCCTAGCGGGGGGGCCTCCGGAGACCCAGTACTTC.

The chain has TRBV5-1 and TRBJ2-5; the D is unclear. This CDR3 spans 14 amino acids. Germline CDR1 is SGHRS and CDR2 is YFSETQ. Trimming left V 2 bases short and J 4 bases short, with 12 bases between. CDR3 in amino acids: CASSLASRPETQYF. For the CDR3, the DNA is TGCGCCAGCAGCTTAGCATCGCGGCCAGAGACCCAGTACTTC.

A few counts support this clonotype. The rearrangement links TRBV20-1 to TRBJ2-6; tentative D call: TRBD1 (6 bases). The CDR3 has 15 amino acids. Deletions cut 1 base from V and 4 bases from J, with 11 bases between. Germline V gives CDR1 DFQATT, CDR2 SNEGSKA (reference sequence). CDR3 bases: TGCAGTGCTAGAGTGGGGGCGTCAGGGGCCAACGTCCTGACTTTC. Protein sequence: CSARVGASGANVLTF.